This TCR beta chain was recovered during a study of T-cell memory formation after mild COVID-19. Constant-segment primers were used for 5'RACE, and the resulting TCR alpha and TCR beta cDNA libraries carried sample barcodes and UMIs. TCRdb processed the 5' RACE reads anew with MiXCR; each CDR3 protein has one entry. The sample yields about 110,000 distinct CDR3 sequences, 12% seen once. The sample taken for sequencing was PBMCs or a T cell subset sorted from them (not recorded which). The receptor's source is an adult woman who had mild COVID-19 (a few samples of this study predate the infection). Cell type and time point are not known.

This CDR3 reads CASSFSAKNIQYF. CDR3 coding DNA: TGTGCCAGCAGTTTTAGTGCCAAAAACATTCAGTACTTC. The chain employs TRBV27 and TRBJ2-4; D is unresolved. V dropped 3 bases and J dropped 1 base, with 4 bases sitting between them. The CDR3 has 13 amino acids. Germline values: CDR1 MNHEY, CDR2 SMNVEV (reference sequence).